These 12 T cell receptor beta chains were all obtained from the same sample, sequenced in a study of T cell repertoires in cytomegalovirus infection. Their specific antigens are unknown. One entry per CDR3 protein, called by TCRdb with MiXCR from the reads. The top ten clones hold approximately 51% of a sample with roughly 80,000 distinct CDR3 sequences, roughly a quarter of them seen once. The input for sequencing was CD8+ T cells from cultured PBMCs, taken from culture after CMV antigen stimulation. The receptors originated from a human donor in good health (CMV status not recorded). Some clones in this sample may be carry-over from other donors' samples.

This clonotype has only one observation. This chain connects TRBV11-2 to TRBJ2-3; 8 bases line up with TRBD2. CDR1 and CDR2 (germline): SGHAT, FQNNGV. The CDR3 runs to 14 residues. The V and J ends lost 8 bases and 2 bases, in that order; junction bases with no gene match: 6. In DNA form, the CDR3 reads TGTGCCAGCCGGGGGGGCTCTTTCACAGATACGCAGTATTTT. This sequence encodes CASRGGSFTDTQYF.

J is TRBJ2-6 and V is TRBV2; 10 bases align to TRBD1. V was clipped by 8 bases and J by 1 base; unmatched bases: 5. The CDR3 spans 16 residues. CDR1 SNHLY and CDR2 FYNNEI come from the germline V gene. The chain's CDR3 is CASCDRGRSGANVLTF. The CDR3 coding sequence is TGTGCCAGCTGCGACAGGGGGCGGTCTGGGGCCAACGTCCTGACTTTC.

This clonotype has ten or more counts. V and J are TRBV5-1 and TRBJ2-5; a weak D match, TRBD2 (6 bases). CDR3 size: 16 residues. CDR1 and CDR2 from the germline V gene are SGHRS and YFSETQ. The V and J ends lost 4 bases and 2 bases respectively, with 18 bases between them. In nucleotides, the CDR3 is TGCGCCAGCAGCGGGGGGACGGAAATCCTTCAAGAGACCCAGTACTTC. It is translated as CASSGGTEILQETQYF.

The rearrangement links TRBV6-5 to TRBJ1-6; D gene unclear. CDR3 length equals 12 residues. V lost 0 bases to trimming and J lost 10 bases, with 4 bases between them. CDR1 MNHEY and CDR2 SVGAGI come from the germline V gene. CDR3 amino acids: CASSYSGSPLHF. CDR3 sequence (DNA): TGTGCCAGCAGTTACTCAGGGTCACCCCTCCACTTT.

This clonotype was detected only a few times. The chain carries TRBV30 and TRBJ1-5; D perhaps matches TRBD1 (5 bases). This CDR3 spans 14 amino acids. Trimming pared 3 bases from V and 4 bases from J, leaving 13 bases between. Germline V gives CDR1 GTSNPN, CDR2 SVGIG (reference sequence). Here the CDR3 reads CAWRGETENQPQHF. The CDR3 bases are TGTGCCTGGAGGGGAGAGACAGAGAATCAGCCCCAGCATTTT. Using reference TRBV30 and TRBJ1-5 for the parts outside the CDR3, the full variable domain is SQTIHQWPATLVQPVGSPLSLECTVEGTSNPNLYWYRQAAGRGLQLLFYSVGIGQISSEVPQNLSASRPQDRQFILSSKKLLLSDSGFYLCAWRGETENQPQHFGDGTRLSIL.

This clonotype rates as medium-sized. The genes are TRBV4-3 and TRBJ2-6, with D perhaps TRBD1 (6 bases). V was pared by 0 bases and J by 3 bases, with 27 bases between. CDR1 is LGHNA and CDR2 is YSLEER in the germline V gene. This CDR3 is built from 22 residues. Written as DNA, the CDR3 is TGCGCCAGCAGCCAAGATTTTTCTGTAGCAGGGGATTCCCTTTTTGGGGCCAACGTCCTGACTTTC. Its protein is CASSQDFSVAGDSLFGANVLTF.

The rearrangement uses TRBV27 and TRBJ2-2; D unresolved. Germline CDR1 and CDR2: MNHEY and SMNVEV (reference sequence). V gave up 5 bases and J gave up 3 bases, with 13 bases separating them. The CDR3 runs 15 residues. CDR3 amino acids: CASSPSGRDTGELFF. CDR3 coding DNA: TGTGCCAGCAGTCCCAGTGGTCGGGACACCGGGGAGCTGTTTTTT.

This clonotype appeared a few times. The chain links TRBV14 to TRBJ2-7, with 7 positions matching TRBD1. CDR1 is SGHDN and CDR2 is FVKESK in the germline V gene. The junction had 10 bases not matched to a gene; V was cut back by 4 bases and J by 4 bases. This CDR3 is 15 amino acids long. CDR3 nucleotide sequence: TGTGCCAGCAGCCCAAGCGTGGACAGGTTGTACGAGCAGTACTTC. Protein: CASSPSVDRLYEQYF.

This clonotype was detected a few times. This rearrangement joins TRBV6-1 to TRBJ2-4; 10 positions match TRBD2. V trimming: 7 bases; J trimming: 5 bases; junction bases outside the gene matches: 11. This CDR3 is 16 amino acids long. The germline V gene encodes CDR1 MNHNS and CDR2 SASEGT. The CDR3 sequence: CASNKQASGSENIQYF. Here the CDR3 DNA reads TGTGCCAGCAACAAACAGGCTAGCGGGAGTGAAAACATTCAGTACTTC.

Here the CDR3 reads CASLGGAPNEQFF. The CDR3 region has the DNA TGTGCCAGCCTGGGGGGGGCCCCAAATGAGCAGTTCTTC. The chain joins TRBV7-9 to TRBJ2-1; TRBD2 is a possible D gene (7 bases). Trimming took off 8 bases at V and 7 bases at J, with 15 bases between the two ends. Germline loops: CDR1 SEHNR, CDR2 FQNEAQ (reference sequence). This CDR3 has 13 amino acids. Using reference TRBV7-9 and TRBJ2-1 for the parts outside the CDR3, the full variable domain is DTGVSQNPRHKITKRGQNVTFRCDPISEHNRLYWYRQTLGQGPEFLTYFQNEAQLEKSRLLSDRFSAERPKGSFSTLEIQRTEQGDSAMYLCASLGGAPNEQFFGPGTRLTVL.

V usage is TRBV4-2 and J usage is TRBJ2-7; no definite D call. The length of the CDR3 is 13 residues. V lost 1 base and J 4 bases, leaving 8 bases between the germline ends. Germline values: CDR1 LGHNA, CDR2 YNFKEQ. The CDR3 protein is CASSQGVGYEQYF. In DNA form, the CDR3 reads TGTGCCAGCAGCCAAGGGGTAGGGTACGAGCAGTACTTC.

This clonotype came up a few times. The V and J genes are TRBV5-1 and TRBJ2-3; maybe TRBD2 (5 bases). The CDR3 loop spans 13 amino acids. V gave up 7 bases and J gave up 5 bases, with 14 bases separating them. Germline values: CDR1 SGHRS, CDR2 YFSETQ. The CDR3 sequence is CASRLAGGDTQYF. For the CDR3, the DNA is TGCGCCAGCCGGCTAGCCGGAGGAGATACGCAGTATTTT.